This T cell receptor beta chain was documented in a study of T cells in localized non-small cell lung cancer. As regards this clone: The antigen remains undetermined.

Assay used: immunoSEQ multiplex PCR; TCRdb lists only in-frame clones, some missing. The sample has just under 80,000 clones, around 82% seen once. Broader study findings: Higher T cell density in the blood was associated with longer overall survival, whereas higher adjacent-lung clonality associated with shorter survival. Appearing in adjacent lung were a median about 57 of the top 100 tumor clones.

This CDR3 is built from 12 residues. The germline gives CDR1 MDHEN, CDR2 SYDVKM. Trimming took off 4 bases at V and 6 bases at J, with 7 bases between the two ends. The rearrangement links TRBV28 to TRBJ2-1; no definite D call. The sequence was collected from a female donor over 55 with stage I lung adenocarcinoma. Source: peripheral blood, taken before any cancer treatment. This CDR3 is CASSWWGNEQFF. For the CDR3, the DNA is TGTGCCAGCAGTTGGTGGGGCAATGAGCAGTTCTTC.